The 10 T cell receptor beta chains listed next were all sequenced from one sample in a study of cytomegalovirus exposure and HLA in healthy donors. The PCR had 60 Vbeta and 13 Jbeta primers. Sequencing used immunoSEQ multiplex PCR; TCRdb keeps in-frame clones, though not all of them. The table shows 150,000 to 200,000 clones, with around 80% occurring only once. Sequences were obtained from PBMCs. Every receptor here comes from a woman in her 30s in good health and CMV-seropositive.

This clone was seen only a few times. The J gene is TRBJ2-7, the V gene TRBV30; 7 bases map to TRBD2. The CDR3 length is 12 residues. J gave up 3 bases and V 5 bases, and 4 bases lay outside the gene matches. CDR1 is GTSNPN and CDR2 is SVGIG in the germline V gene (reference sequence). The CDR3 DNA follows: TGTGCCTGGGAGGGCGGGAGCTACGAGCAGTACTTC. This sequence encodes CAWEGGSYEQYF.

The CDR3 loop reads CASSELGQGADTGELFF. The CDR3, as DNA: TGTGCCAGCAGTGAATTGGGACAGGGGGCTGACACCGGGGAGCTGTTTTTT. This chain links TRBV25-1 with TRBJ2-2, with 12 bases fitting TRBD1. This CDR3 comprises 17 residues. V trimming: 1 base; J trimming: 3 bases; junction bases outside the gene matches: 3. Germline lookup yields CDR1 MGHDK and CDR2 SYGVNS.

The J gene is TRBJ2-3, the V gene TRBV5-1, with D possibly matching TRBD2 (6 bases). V was pared by 3 bases and J by 2 bases, with 13 bases between. In germline, CDR1 is SGHRS, CDR2 YFSETQ. This CDR3 region has 15 residues. The CDR3 sequence is CASSSEGRITDTQYF. The CDR3 DNA sequence: TGCGCCAGCAGCTCGGAGGGCAGGATCACAGATACGCAGTATTTT.

The chain is built from TRBV2 and TRBJ2-1; unclear D gene. The CDR3 runs to 15 residues. CDR1 and CDR2 from the germline V gene are SNHLY and FYNNEI. V lost 3 bases to trimming and J lost 3 bases, with 12 bases between them. CDR3: CASSEISADYNEQFF. In DNA, the CDR3 is TGTGCCAGCAGTGAGATCTCGGCGGACTACAATGAGCAGTTCTTC.

This clone has only a few counts. This sequence joins TRBV5-1 and TRBJ1-2; D gene ambiguous. From germline, CDR1 is SGHRS and CDR2 YFSETQ. The CDR3 runs to 11 residues. V was clipped by 7 bases and J by 4 bases, with 8 bases between them. CDR3 sequence: CASPRAYGYTF. The CDR3 DNA reads TGCGCCAGCCCGCGGGCCTATGGCTACACCTTC.

This chain links TRBV4-3 with TRBJ2-6, with D hard to call. CDR1 LGHNA and CDR2 YSLEER come from the germline V gene. This CDR3 region has 13 residues. The V gene lost 0 bases and the J gene lost 8 bases, with 5 bases spanning the gap. CDR3 protein: CASSQDGSNVLTF. The CDR3 DNA reads as TGCGCCAGCAGCCAAGACGGGTCCAACGTCCTGACTTTC.

The chain couples TRBV5-1 to TRBJ2-2; tentatively, D is TRBD2 (6 bases). Trimming shortened V by 4 bases and J by 6 bases, and 19 bases separated the two germline ends. This CDR3 spans 16 amino acids. Germline CDR1 reads SGHRS; CDR2 reads YFSETQ. CDR3 nucleotides: TGCGCCAGCAGCGCTTCCCGGGACTCAGCCTCCGGGGAGCTGTTTTTT. Protein product: CASSASRDSASGELFF.

This chain connects TRBV4-1 to TRBJ1-2; 9 bases match TRBD1. The CDR3 has 15 amino acids. Germline V gene sequence: CDR1 MGHRA, CDR2 YSYEKL. Losses at the gene ends were 4 bases for V and 3 bases for J; bases not matched to a gene: 6. The CDR3 spells CASSPGTGYDYGYTF. CDR3 sequence (DNA): TGCGCCAGCAGCCCTGGGACAGGGTACGACTATGGCTACACCTTC.

The chain is built from TRBV19 and TRBJ2-2, with 10 positions matching TRBD1. In germline, CDR1 is LNHDA, CDR2 SQIVND (reference sequence). Germline trimming cut 6 bases from V and 5 bases from J; bases unmatched to any gene: 6. The CDR3 runs to 15 residues. CDR3 sequence: CASSIGTGVTGELFF. CDR3 in DNA: TGTGCCAGTAGCATTGGGACAGGGGTAACCGGGGAGCTGTTTTTT.

The CDR3 DNA is TGTGCCAGCAGCTCACTAGCAAACACAGATACGCAGTATTTT. This gives the protein CASSSLANTDTQYF. The chain joins TRBV7-8 to TRBJ2-3, with D maybe TRBD2 (6 bases). V was clipped by 4 bases and J by 2 bases, with 10 bases between them. The CDR3 is 14 residues long. In germline, CDR1 is SGHVS, CDR2 FQNEAQ.